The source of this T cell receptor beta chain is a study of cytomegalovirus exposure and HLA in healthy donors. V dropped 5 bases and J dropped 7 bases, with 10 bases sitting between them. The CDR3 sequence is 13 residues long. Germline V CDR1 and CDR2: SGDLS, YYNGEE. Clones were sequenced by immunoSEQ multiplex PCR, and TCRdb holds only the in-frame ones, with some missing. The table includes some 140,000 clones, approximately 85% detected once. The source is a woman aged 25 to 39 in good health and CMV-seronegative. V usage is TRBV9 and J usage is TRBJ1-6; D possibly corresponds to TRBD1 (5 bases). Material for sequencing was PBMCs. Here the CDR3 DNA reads TGTGCCAGCAGTGGGGCGGAAAATTCACCCCTCCACTTT. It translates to CASSGAENSPLHF. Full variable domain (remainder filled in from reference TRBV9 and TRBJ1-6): DSGVTQTPKHLITATGQRVTLRCSPRSGDLSVYWYQQSLDQGLQFLIQYYNGEERAKGNILERFSAQQFPDLHSELNLSSLELGDSALYFCASSGAENSPLHFGNGTRLTVT.